This T cell receptor (beta chain) was captured by sequencing in a study of T cell clones after liver transplantation. On the study more broadly: A pre-transplant mixed lymphocyte reaction with TCRbeta sequencing defined graft-donor-reactive clones followed in post-transplant blood.

Regarding the study as a whole: Low donor cell numbers restricted donor-reactive repertoire measurement in a couple of subjects.

Trimming shortened V by 5 bases and J by 4 bases, and 9 bases separated the two germline ends. The CDR3 is 13 residues long. Germline V gives CDR1 SSHAT, CDR2 FNYEAQ (reference sequence). On this clone itself: Antigen unknown.

TCRdb keeps only in-frame clones here, not all; method: immunoSEQ multiplex PCR. The sample holds 95,000 to 110,000 clones, about 81% seen once. The chain uses TRBV7-7 and TRBJ1-3; no definite D call. This TCR derives from a human donor who received a liver transplant. The source material was CD4+ T cells from blood, sampled before liver transplant. This chain's CDR3 is CASSPSRGNTIYF. The CDR3 nucleotides are TGTGCCAGCAGCCCATCCCGAGGAAACACCATATATTTT. Based on the CDR3 plus reference TRBV7-7 and TRBJ1-3, the full variable domain is GAGVSQSPRYKVTKRGQDVTLRCDPISSHATLYWYQQALGQGPEFLTYFNYEAQPDKSGLPSDRFSAERPEGSISTLTIQRTEQRDSAMYRCASSPSRGNTIYFGEGSWLTVV.